This entry describes one T cell receptor (beta chain). No cognate antigen has been identified for it. No much larger clonotype is one base removed from it; base qualities were not supplied. Collaborating institutions collected whole blood in K2EDTA tubes following their own protocols. For TCRbeta analysis, collaborator samples were shipped as frozen whole blood, as isolated PBMCs, or as DNA extracted from either sample type. This record belongs to a study of blood T cell repertoires in COVID-19 (dated by TCRdb to 2019 to 2021). The study in broad terms: Collaborator samples came from the United States, Italy and Spain and covered acute and convalescent phases of COVID-19. Where available, HLA class I and class II types were taken from metadata supplied by the sample provider and were not determined by assay-based typing. The prospective study material was composed of cDNA or gDNA derived from T cells, B-cell-depleted T cells, or PBMCs. Deeply sampled blood TCRbeta repertoires from subjects exposed to, actively infected with, or recovered from COVID-19 were included in the dataset. The samples were drawn from two sources: the first 160 participants of the ongoing ImmuneRACE study, and 1,000 to 1,500 subjects contributed by 6 global collaborators. Sample metadata almost always included a de-identified subject ID, COVID-19 status, age in years and sex. The repertoires were released in a freely available public database intended as a resource for research on the immune response to SARS-CoV-2. Overall study results and their limits: Clinical and demographic metadata were provided uncurated, with the amount varying by source and participant.

CDR1 and CDR2 are drawn from the germline V gene: LGHNA, YNFKEQ. The CDR3 contains 13 residues, cysteine and phenylalanine counted. Only the CDR3 region is kept as DNA, spanning 39 bases read in frame from base 1. The V end loses 1 base and the J end loses 8 bases, and a stretch of 6 bases separates them. The immunoSEQ Assay, a bias-controlled multiplex PCR, was used to amplify TCRbeta CDR3 regions from genomic DNA. The study's own analysis went as follows. The number of nucleated cells in each sample was estimated from the amplification of reference gene primers within the assay. To quantify the absolute abundance of each unique TCRbeta CDR3 rearrangement, sequence reads were collapsed and filtered. For each sample, productive Simpson clonality was calculated by taking the square root of Simpson's diversity index across productive rearrangements. TCRdb obtained this table from immuneACCESS and retained in-frame rearrangements with V and J assigned. These tables miss some clones; where compared with another copy, unresolved V genes account for less than half of the shortfall, and the remainder is unexplained. V and J calls and clone size are copied from that table; D and trimming were computed from the DNA. In this sample the table shows around 92,000 clones, about 86% of which occur a single time. The ten largest make up roughly 13% of the sample.

This receptor was identified in a woman aged 60 to 75 in a cohort sampled during active or convalescent COVID-19. The sequenced sample was peripheral blood. This chain is built from TRBV4-2 and TRBJ1-6, with an unclear D gene assignment. Here the CDR3 is given as CASSQGSDSPLHF. In nucleotides, the sequence is TGTGCCAGCAGCCAAGGCTCGGATTCACCCCTCCACTTT.